A selection of T cell receptor beta chains follows, all from one sample in a study of blood T cell repertoires in COVID-19. Data came from immunoSEQ multiplex PCR; TCRdb stores just in-frame clones and leaves some out. Counted here are roughly 120,000 clones, about 80% occurring once; the ten biggest clones make up 6.2%. The sequenced sample was peripheral blood. The receptors come from a man aged 65-85 years with acute or convalescent COVID-19. CDR3s include the opening cysteine and the closing phenylalanine or tryptophan. Each record gives: V gene, J gene, clone size, D gene, CDR3 protein, CDR3 DNA. The D gene is left open where the match is weak. Expanded clones get a size class; other rows say once, few or many, or leave the size out.

v_call: TRBV7-3
j_call: TRBJ2-3
clone_size: NA
d_call: TRBD2
cdr3_aa: CASSDQAGADTQYF
cdr3_nt: TGTGCCAGCAGCGATCAAGCGGGAGCAGATACGCAGTATTTT

v_call: TRBV28
j_call: TRBJ2-7
clone_size: NA
d_call: NA
cdr3_aa: CASSSDSYEQYF
cdr3_nt: TGTGCCAGCAGCTCGGACAGCTACGAGCAGTACTTC

v_call: TRBV12-5
j_call: TRBJ2-5
clone_size: NA
d_call: TRBD2
cdr3_aa: CASGLSSGSQETQYF
cdr3_nt: TGTGCTAGTGGTTTGTCTAGCGGGAGTCAAGAGACCCAGTACTTC

v_call: TRBV13
j_call: TRBJ1-2
clone_size: NA
d_call: NA
cdr3_aa: CASSLTTGGNYGYTF
cdr3_nt: TGTGCCAGCAGCTTAACTACAGGAGGGAACTATGGCTACACCTTC

v_call: TRBV28
j_call: TRBJ2-3
clone_size: NA
d_call: NA
cdr3_aa: CASSSLVLAADTDTQYF
cdr3_nt: TGTGCCAGCAGTTCCCTCGTATTAGCAGCCGACACAGATACGCAGTATTTT

v_call: TRBV9
j_call: TRBJ2-1
clone_size: NA
d_call: NA
cdr3_aa: CASSVGGQYYNEQFF
cdr3_nt: TGTGCCAGCAGCGTAGGGGGGCAGTACTACAATGAGCAGTTCTTC

v_call: TRBV5-1
j_call: TRBJ2-3
clone_size: few
d_call: TRBD1
cdr3_aa: CASSPSPAGGAPGDTQYF
cdr3_nt: TGCGCCAGCAGCCCCTCTCCGGCAGGGGGAGCCCCTGGGGATACGCAGTATTTT

v_call: TRBV3-1/TRBV3-2
j_call: TRBJ2-3
clone_size: NA
d_call: NA
cdr3_aa: CASSPDPLGPDTQYF
cdr3_nt: TGTGCCAGCAGCCCCGACCCGCTGGGGCCAGATACGCAGTATTTT

v_call: TRBV7-8
j_call: TRBJ2-1
clone_size: NA
d_call: TRBD2
cdr3_aa: CASSPGTSGEQFF
cdr3_nt: TGTGCCAGCAGCCCCGGGACTAGCGGAGAGCAGTTCTTC

v_call: TRBV12-3/TRBV12-4
j_call: TRBJ1-1
clone_size: NA
d_call: NA
cdr3_aa: CASSLARNTEAFF
cdr3_nt: TGTGCCAGCAGTTTAGCGAGGAACACTGAAGCTTTCTTT

v_call: TRBV2
j_call: TRBJ1-1
clone_size: NA
d_call: NA
cdr3_aa: CASTEGENTEAFF
cdr3_nt: TGTGCCAGCACCGAAGGGGAGAACACTGAAGCTTTCTTT

v_call: TRBV5-6
j_call: TRBJ1-3
clone_size: NA
d_call: NA
cdr3_aa: CASSVTDRNSGNTIYF
cdr3_nt: TGTGCCAGCAGCGTAACTGACAGGAACTCTGGAAACACCATATATTTT

v_call: TRBV6-5
j_call: TRBJ2-7
clone_size: NA
d_call: NA
cdr3_aa: CASSYDGSYEQYF
cdr3_nt: TGTGCCAGCAGTTACGACGGGTCCTACGAGCAGTACTTC

v_call: TRBV27
j_call: TRBJ2-7
clone_size: NA
d_call: TRBD2
cdr3_aa: CASSLSGSLYEQYF
cdr3_nt: TGTGCCAGCAGCCTCAGCGGGAGTCTGTACGAGCAGTACTTC

v_call: TRBV5-1
j_call: TRBJ2-4
clone_size: NA
d_call: NA
cdr3_aa: CASSLAPPRAKNIQYF
cdr3_nt: TGCGCCAGCAGCTTGGCCCCACCCAGAGCCAAAAACATTCAGTACTTC

v_call: TRBV15
j_call: TRBJ1-1
clone_size: NA
d_call: NA
cdr3_aa: CATSRDVDTEAFF
cdr3_nt: TGTGCCACCAGCAGAGATGTAGACACTGAAGCTTTCTTT

v_call: TRBV7-2
j_call: TRBJ1-4
clone_size: once
d_call: TRBD1
cdr3_aa: CASSPQGAREKLFF
cdr3_nt: TGTGCCAGCAGCCCCCAGGGGGCGCGAGAAAAACTGTTTTTT

v_call: TRBV12-3/TRBV12-4
j_call: TRBJ1-2
clone_size: few
d_call: TRBD1
cdr3_aa: CASSFGTDLTF
cdr3_nt: TGTGCCAGCAGTTTCGGGACAGATTTAACCTTC

v_call: TRBV9
j_call: TRBJ2-7
clone_size: NA
d_call: TRBD2
cdr3_aa: CASSEGLAGSPGYEQYF
cdr3_nt: TGTGCCAGCAGCGAGGGACTAGCGGGTTCTCCCGGCTACGAGCAGTACTTC

v_call: TRBV7-9
j_call: TRBJ2-7
clone_size: NA
d_call: TRBD2
cdr3_aa: CASSDSGGAYEQYF
cdr3_nt: TGTGCCAGCAGTGATAGCGGGGGGGCCTACGAGCAGTACTTC

v_call: TRBV9
j_call: TRBJ1-3
clone_size: NA
d_call: NA
cdr3_aa: CASSRAGSGNTIYF
cdr3_nt: TGTGCCAGCTCTAGGGCGGGAAGTGGAAACACCATATATTTT

v_call: TRBV30
j_call: TRBJ2-7
clone_size: once
d_call: NA
cdr3_aa: CAWSITGGLSREQYF
cdr3_nt: TGTGCCTGGAGTATTACGGGCGGGCTGTCTAGAGAGCAGTACTTC

v_call: TRBV18
j_call: TRBJ1-4
clone_size: NA
d_call: NA
cdr3_aa: CASSPSGLNEKLFF
cdr3_nt: TGTGCCAGCTCACCCTCGGGTTTAAATGAAAAACTGTTTTTT

v_call: TRBV12-3/TRBV12-4
j_call: TRBJ2-2
clone_size: NA
d_call: NA
cdr3_aa: CASSLRETGELFF
cdr3_nt: TGTGCCAGCAGTTTACGAGAAACCGGGGAGCTGTTTTTT

v_call: TRBV10-3
j_call: TRBJ2-1
clone_size: NA
d_call: NA
cdr3_aa: CAISATTSSSYNEQFF
cdr3_nt: TGTGCCATCAGTGCCACGACTTCTAGCTCCTACAATGAGCAGTTCTTC

v_call: TRBV7-9
j_call: TRBJ1-3
clone_size: NA
d_call: NA
cdr3_aa: CASSPGVFSGNTIYF
cdr3_nt: TGTGCCAGCAGCCCCGGGGTCTTCTCTGGAAACACCATATATTTT

v_call: TRBV18
j_call: TRBJ2-1
clone_size: NA
d_call: NA
cdr3_aa: CASSSDSEEYNEQFF
cdr3_nt: TGTGCCAGCTCATCCGACAGCGAAGAATACAATGAGCAGTTCTTC

v_call: TRBV5-4
j_call: TRBJ2-5
clone_size: NA
d_call: TRBD1
cdr3_aa: CASSTWDRVRETQYF
cdr3_nt: TGTGCCAGCAGCACATGGGACAGGGTGCGGGAGACCCAGTACTTC

v_call: TRBV10-3
j_call: TRBJ1-2
clone_size: NA
d_call: NA
cdr3_aa: CAISESFQGNGYTF
cdr3_nt: TGTGCCATCAGTGAGTCGTTCCAGGGGAATGGCTACACCTTC

v_call: TRBV4-2
j_call: TRBJ2-4
clone_size: NA
d_call: NA
cdr3_aa: CASSQGRQGTNNDIQYF
cdr3_nt: TGTGCCAGCAGCCAAGGGCGACAGGGGACTAATAATGACATTCAGTACTTC

v_call: TRBV4-3
j_call: TRBJ2-2
clone_size: once
d_call: TRBD2
cdr3_aa: CASSPWGLAGGNTGELFF
cdr3_nt: TGCGCCAGCAGCCCCTGGGGATTAGCGGGGGGTAACACCGGGGAGCTGTTTTTT

v_call: TRBV6-2/TRBV6-3
j_call: TRBJ1-5
clone_size: few
d_call: NA
cdr3_aa: CASSSPPAGNWRNSNQPQHF
cdr3_nt: TGTGCCAGCAGTTCCCCCCCGGCAGGGAACTGGAGAAATAGCAATCAGCCCCAGCATTTT

v_call: TRBV18
j_call: TRBJ2-2
clone_size: NA
d_call: TRBD1
cdr3_aa: CASSPQGQGAGELFF
cdr3_nt: TGTGCCAGCTCACCACAAGGACAGGGAGCCGGGGAGCTGTTTTTT

v_call: TRBV9
j_call: TRBJ1-1
clone_size: NA
d_call: NA
cdr3_aa: CASSVGGRGNTEAFF
cdr3_nt: TGTGCCAGCAGCGTAGGCGGCAGGGGGAACACTGAAGCTTTCTTT

v_call: TRBV19
j_call: TRBJ2-1
clone_size: NA
d_call: TRBD1
cdr3_aa: CASSPDRGPYNEQFF
cdr3_nt: TGTGCCAGTAGTCCCGACAGGGGGCCCTACAATGAGCAGTTCTTC

v_call: TRBV6-5
j_call: TRBJ1-1
clone_size: once
d_call: NA
cdr3_aa: CASSKTDSNPEAFF
cdr3_nt: TGTGCCAGCAGTAAGACAGATTCAAATCCTGAAGCTTTCTTT

v_call: TRBV7-3
j_call: TRBJ2-2
clone_size: NA
d_call: TRBD2
cdr3_aa: CASSLGPRDSAWTRSGGELFF
cdr3_nt: TGTGCCAGCAGCTTAGGCCCCAGGGATTCGGCATGGACTAGGTCCGGCGGGGAGCTGTTTTTT

v_call: TRBV7-6
j_call: TRBJ2-1
clone_size: NA
d_call: TRBD1
cdr3_aa: CASSLGGTDALDEQFF
cdr3_nt: TGTGCCAGCAGCTTAGGAGGGACAGACGCTTTGGATGAGCAGTTCTTC

v_call: TRBV5-4
j_call: TRBJ2-5
clone_size: NA
d_call: TRBD1
cdr3_aa: CASHRGGQGKETQYF
cdr3_nt: TGTGCCAGCCATCGAGGGGGACAGGGGAAAGAGACCCAGTACTTC

v_call: TRBV5-1
j_call: TRBJ1-2
clone_size: once
d_call: TRBD1
cdr3_aa: CASSLEGTGSGHGYTF
cdr3_nt: TGCGCCAGCAGCTTGGAAGGGACAGGGTCCGGTCATGGCTACACCTTC

v_call: TRBV5-6
j_call: TRBJ2-1
clone_size: NA
d_call: NA
cdr3_aa: CASSPGISILNEQFF
cdr3_nt: TGTGCCAGCAGCCCAGGGATTAGCATTCTGAATGAGCAGTTCTTC

v_call: TRBV6-6
j_call: TRBJ2-7
clone_size: NA
d_call: TRBD2
cdr3_aa: CASTVTSGGSYEQYF
cdr3_nt: TGTGCCAGCACTGTGACTAGCGGGGGGTCTTACGAGCAGTACTTC

v_call: TRBV12-3/TRBV12-4
j_call: TRBJ2-7
clone_size: NA
d_call: NA
cdr3_aa: CASSLLEGEQYF
cdr3_nt: TGTGCCAGCAGTCTCCTCGAGGGCGAGCAGTACTTC

v_call: TRBV7-3
j_call: TRBJ1-3
clone_size: NA
d_call: TRBD1
cdr3_aa: CASSYDRQVFSGQEKNTIYF
cdr3_nt: TGTGCCAGCAGCTATGACCGACAGGTATTCTCGGGACAGGAAAAAAACACCATATATTTT

v_call: TRBV3-1/TRBV3-2
j_call: TRBJ2-1
clone_size: once
d_call: TRBD2
cdr3_aa: CASSQRLAASGGEQFF
cdr3_nt: TGTGCCAGCAGCCAACGGCTAGCGGCCTCCGGGGGAGAGCAGTTCTTC

v_call: TRBV29-1
j_call: TRBJ2-5
clone_size: NA
d_call: TRBD2
cdr3_aa: CSVEGSGKETQYF
cdr3_nt: TGCAGCGTTGAGGGTAGCGGGAAAGAGACCCAGTACTTC